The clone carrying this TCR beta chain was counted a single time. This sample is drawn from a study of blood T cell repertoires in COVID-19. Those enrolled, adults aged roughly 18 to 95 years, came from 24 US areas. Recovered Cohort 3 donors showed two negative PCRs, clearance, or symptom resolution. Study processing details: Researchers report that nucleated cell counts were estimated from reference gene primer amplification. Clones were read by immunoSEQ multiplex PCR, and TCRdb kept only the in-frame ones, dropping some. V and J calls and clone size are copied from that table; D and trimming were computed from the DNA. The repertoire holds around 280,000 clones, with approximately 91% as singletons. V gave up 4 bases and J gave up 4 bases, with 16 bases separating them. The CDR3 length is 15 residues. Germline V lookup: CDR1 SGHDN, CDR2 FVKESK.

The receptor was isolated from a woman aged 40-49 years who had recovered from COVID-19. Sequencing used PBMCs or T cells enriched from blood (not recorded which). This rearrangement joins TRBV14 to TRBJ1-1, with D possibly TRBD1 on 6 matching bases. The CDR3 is CASSPQGTGSTEAFF. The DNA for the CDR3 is TGTGCCAGCAGCCCTCAAGGTACAGGGTCCACTGAAGCTTTCTTT.